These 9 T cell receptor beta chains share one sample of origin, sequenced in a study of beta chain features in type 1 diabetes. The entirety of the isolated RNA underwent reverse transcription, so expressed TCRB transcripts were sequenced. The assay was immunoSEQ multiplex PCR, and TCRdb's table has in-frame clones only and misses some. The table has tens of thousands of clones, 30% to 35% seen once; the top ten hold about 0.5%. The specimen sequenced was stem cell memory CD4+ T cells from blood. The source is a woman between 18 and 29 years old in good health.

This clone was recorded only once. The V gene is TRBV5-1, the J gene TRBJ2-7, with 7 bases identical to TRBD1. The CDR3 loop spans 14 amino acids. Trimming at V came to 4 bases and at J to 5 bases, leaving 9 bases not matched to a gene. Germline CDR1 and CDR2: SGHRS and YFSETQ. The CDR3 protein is CASSEQTGLHEQYF. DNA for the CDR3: TGCGCCAGCAGCGAACAGACAGGGCTCCACGAGCAGTACTTC.

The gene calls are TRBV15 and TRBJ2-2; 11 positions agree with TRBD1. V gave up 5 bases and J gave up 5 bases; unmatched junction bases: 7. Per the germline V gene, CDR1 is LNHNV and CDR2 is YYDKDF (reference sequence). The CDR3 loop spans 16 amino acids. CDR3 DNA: TGTGCCACCAGCTCCCGGACAGGGGGCGCGACCGGGGAGCTGTTTTTT. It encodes CATSSRTGGATGELFF.

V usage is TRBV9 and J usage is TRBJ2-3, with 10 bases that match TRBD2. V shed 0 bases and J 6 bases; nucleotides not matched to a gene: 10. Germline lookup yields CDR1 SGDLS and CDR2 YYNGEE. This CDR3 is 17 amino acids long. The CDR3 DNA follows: TGTGCCAGCAGCGTAGCTTGGGCTAGCGGGGGAGCGGATACGCAGTATTTT. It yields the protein CASSVAWASGGADTQYF. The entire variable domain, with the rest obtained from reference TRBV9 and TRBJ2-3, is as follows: DSGVTQTPKHLITATGQRVTLRCSPRSGDLSVYWYQQSLDQGLQFLIQYYNGEERAKGNILERFSAQQFPDLHSELNLSSLELGDSALYFCASSVAWASGGADTQYFGPGTRLTVL.

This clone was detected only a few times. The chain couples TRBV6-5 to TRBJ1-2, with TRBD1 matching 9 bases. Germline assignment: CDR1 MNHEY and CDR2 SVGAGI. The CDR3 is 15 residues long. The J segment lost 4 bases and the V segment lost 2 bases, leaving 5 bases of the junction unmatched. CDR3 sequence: CASSYAQGAGYGYTF. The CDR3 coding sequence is TGTGCCAGCAGTTACGCACAGGGGGCGGGCTATGGCTACACCTTC.

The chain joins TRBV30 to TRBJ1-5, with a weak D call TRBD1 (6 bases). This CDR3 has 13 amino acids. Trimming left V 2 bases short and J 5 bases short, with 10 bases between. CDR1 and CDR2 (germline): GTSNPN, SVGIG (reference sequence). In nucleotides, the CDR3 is TGTGCCTGGAGTCCCAGGGGCGATCAGCCCCAGCATTTT. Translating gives CAWSPRGDQPQHF. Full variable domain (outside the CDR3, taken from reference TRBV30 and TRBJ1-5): SQTIHQWPATLVQPVGSPLSLECTVEGTSNPNLYWYRQAAGRGLQLLFYSVGIGQISSEVPQNLSASRPQDRQFILSSKKLLLSDSGFYLCAWSPRGDQPQHFGDGTRLSIL.

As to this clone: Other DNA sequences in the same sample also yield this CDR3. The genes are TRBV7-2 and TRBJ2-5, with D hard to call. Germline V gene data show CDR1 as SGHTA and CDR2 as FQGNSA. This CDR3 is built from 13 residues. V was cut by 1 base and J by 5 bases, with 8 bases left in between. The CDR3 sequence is CASSLGGPETQYF. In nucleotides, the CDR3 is TGTGCCAGCAGCTTAGGTGGGCCGGAGACCCAGTACTTC.

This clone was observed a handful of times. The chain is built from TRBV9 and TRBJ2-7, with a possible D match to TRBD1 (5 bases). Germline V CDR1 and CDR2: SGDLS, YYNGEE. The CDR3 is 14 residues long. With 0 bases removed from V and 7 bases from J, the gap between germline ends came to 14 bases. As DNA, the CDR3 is TGTGCCAGCAGCGTAGAGGGCATCAGGGATGAGCAGTACTTC. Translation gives CASSVEGIRDEQYF.

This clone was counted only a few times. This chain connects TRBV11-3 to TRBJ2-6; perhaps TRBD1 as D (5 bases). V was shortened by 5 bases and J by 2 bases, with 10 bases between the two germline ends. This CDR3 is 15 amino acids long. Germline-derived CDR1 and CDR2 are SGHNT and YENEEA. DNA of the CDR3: TGTGCCAGCAGCCCAGGGCTCACTGGGGCCAACGTCCTGACTTTC. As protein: CASSPGLTGANVLTF.

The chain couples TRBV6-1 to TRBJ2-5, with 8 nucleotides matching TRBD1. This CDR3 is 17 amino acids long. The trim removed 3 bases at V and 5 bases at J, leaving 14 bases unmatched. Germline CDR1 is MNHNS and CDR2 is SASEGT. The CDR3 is CASSDLARAGGLETQYF. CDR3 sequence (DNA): TGTGCCAGCAGTGACTTGGCCCGGGCAGGGGGCCTGGAGACCCAGTACTTC.